These 5 T cell receptor beta chains were sequenced from one sample in a study of blood T cells in healthy people across ages. A second about 7 to 12 cycle PCR used barcoded and J-beta primers. TCRdb re-called the 5' RACE reads with MiXCR, one entry per CDR3 protein. The sample has approximately 760,000 distinct CDR3 sequences, about 25% seen once; the top ten hold 9.4%. The same data also contributed to another study, on T cells of mothers and their children.

The sample consisted of blood. The receptors here all came from a boy aged 5 to 17 in good health.

This chain joins TRBV20-1 and TRBJ2-3; D is uncertain. The germline V and J ends were trimmed by 5 bases and 5 bases, with 8 bases remaining between them. The CDR3 sequence is 11 residues long. Germline V gives CDR1 DFQATT, CDR2 SNEGSKA (reference sequence). The CDR3 DNA follows: TGCAGTGCTCGGGTTCTAGATACGCAGTATTTT. This translates into CSARVLDTQYF.

DNA for the CDR3: TGTGCCAGCAGCAGGACTAGAGAGGTCGGGGAGCTGTTTTTT. Translating gives CASSRTREVGELFF. The chain employs TRBV28 and TRBJ2-2; TRBD2 agrees at 7 bases. CDR1 and CDR2 from the germline V gene are MDHEN and SYDVKM. Trimming cost V 6 bases and J 7 bases; bases outside gene matches: 8. This CDR3 spans 14 amino acids.

V is TRBV5-1 and J is TRBJ1-3; no firm D call. Germline CDR1 is SGHRS and CDR2 is YFSETQ. The CDR3 extends over 16 amino acids. The V end was cut by 3 bases, the J end by 6 bases, with 19 bases between. In DNA, the CDR3 is TGCGCCAGCAGCTACCTGGTCCTTTCCGAGGAAAACACCATATATTTT. Translation: CASSYLVLSEENTIYF.

The V call is TRBV24-1, the J call TRBJ2-3; 7 bases agree with TRBD2. Looked up from germline, CDR1 is KGHDR and CDR2 is SFDVKD. The J segment lost 6 bases and the V segment lost 5 bases, leaving 4 bases of the junction unmatched. The CDR3 totals 13 residues. The CDR3 nucleotides read TGTGCCACCAGTGGGAGCGGGGCCGATACGCAGTATTTT. It encodes CATSGSGADTQYF.

This clonotype was picked up a small number of times. The gene calls are TRBV20-1 and TRBJ2-7; D is unclear. The length of the CDR3 is 13 residues. V was cut by 5 bases and J by 2 bases, with 13 bases left in between. Germline V CDR1 and CDR2: DFQATT, SNEGSKA (reference sequence). The CDR3 bases are TGCAGTGCTGAAAAGGACCAAGCCTACGAGCAGTACTTC. Translation gives CSAEKDQAYEQYF.